Shown below are 6 T cell receptor beta chains from a single sample sequenced in a study of shared clonotypes between healthy human individuals. Positively selected for CCR7, the CD45RO-negative cells used as naive CD8 cells excluded terminally differentiated effector memory CD45RA+ cells. Generated by immunoSEQ multiplex PCR, the TCRdb table keeps only in-frame clones and is missing some. The sample records under 2,000,000 clones, about 95% being singletons. Sequenced: naive CD8+ T cells sorted from blood. These receptors came from a man between 18 and 35 years old in good health.

The chain employs TRBV4-3 and TRBJ2-7, with D perhaps TRBD1 (6 bases). The V and J ends lost 1 base and 1 base respectively, with 11 bases between them. Per the germline V gene, CDR1 is LGHNA and CDR2 is YSLEER. The CDR3 consists of 15 residues. The chain's CDR3 is CASSQVLQGSYEQYF. In DNA, the CDR3 is TGCGCCAGCAGCCAAGTTCTCCAGGGGTCCTACGAGCAGTACTTC.

The chain employs TRBV9 and TRBJ2-1, with D possibly being TRBD1 or TRBD2 (6 bases each). This CDR3 spans 14 amino acids. Germline V gives CDR1 SGDLS, CDR2 YYNGEE. V lost 0 bases, J lost 8 bases, and 12 bases lay in between. The CDR3 reads CASSVAGAKDEQFF. CDR3 nucleotides: TGTGCCAGCAGCGTAGCGGGGGCGAAGGATGAGCAGTTCTTC.

In this sample, this clone turned up once. CDR3 amino acids: CASSQEPRGNQPQHF. The CDR3 DNA reads as TGCGCCAGCAGCCAAGAACCCAGGGGGAATCAGCCCCAGCATTTT. V gene TRBV4-1 combines with J gene TRBJ1-5, with 7 bases matching TRBD1. The V gene end was trimmed by 0 bases and the J gene end by 4 bases; junction bases not matched to a gene: 3. The CDR3 covers 15 residues. Germline V gene data show CDR1 as MGHRA and CDR2 as YSYEKL.

The chain is built from TRBV28 and TRBJ1-1, with D hard to call. The V end lost 3 bases, the J end lost 0 bases, and 2 bases lay between the germline ends. Looked up from germline, CDR1 is MDHEN and CDR2 is SYDVKM. The CDR3 contains 12 residues. CDR3 in amino acids: CASSFMNTEAFF. Here the CDR3 DNA reads TGTGCCAGCAGTTTTATGAACACTGAAGCTTTCTTT.

This chain links TRBV30 with TRBJ1-2; D unclear. Germline CDR1 reads GTSNPN; CDR2 reads SVGIG (reference sequence). The CDR3 runs to 14 residues. V lost 0 bases to trimming and J lost 4 bases, with 12 bases between them. The CDR3 is CAWSVQDFSYGYTF. In DNA, the CDR3 is TGTGCCTGGAGTGTCCAGGACTTTTCCTATGGCTACACCTTC.

The rearrangement links TRBV10-2 to TRBJ2-3, with no clear D. The length of the CDR3 is 12 residues. The ends were cut back, 2 bases at V and 4 bases at J, with 4 bases in the middle. Per germline, CDR1 WSHSY and CDR2 SAAADI. In DNA, the CDR3 is TGCGCCAGCAGTGAGAAACCAGATACGCAGTATTTT. Protein: CASSEKPDTQYF.